One sample yielded the 26 T cell receptor beta chains listed below, sequenced in a study of blood T cells in healthy people across ages. The second PCR ran roughly 6 to 11 cycles with a sample-barcoded 5' primer and J-beta primers. One entry per CDR3 protein, called by TCRdb with MiXCR from the 5' RACE reads. Of 580,000 or so distinct CDR3 sequences listed, 40% to 55% are singletons. Sequenced: blood. The receptors stem from a man of 80 years or more in good health.

This clonotype was seen a single time. This chain uses TRBV7-2 with TRBJ1-4, with D possibly being TRBD1 (6 bases). The CDR3 is made up of 13 amino acids. V was trimmed by 5 bases and J by 7 bases, leaving 11 bases between them. Germline values: CDR1 SGHTA, CDR2 FQGNSA. Here the CDR3 reads CASSTGQTEKLFF. The CDR3, as DNA: TGTGCCAGCAGCACCGGACAGACTGAAAAACTGTTTTTT.

The V call is TRBV7-2, the J call TRBJ2-1, with TRBD2 as a possible D gene (5 bases). Trimming shortened V by 1 base and J by 15 bases, and 10 bases separated the two germline ends. CDR1 and CDR2 (germline): SGHTA, FQGNSA. The CDR3 contains 11 residues. Written as DNA, the CDR3 is TGTGCCAGCAGCTTAGGTCCTCGGGGGTTCTTC. Its protein is CASSLGPRGFF.

This clonotype was counted between two and nine times. The rearrangement links TRBV20-1 to TRBJ1-2, with D unclear. The CDR3 runs 12 residues. Germline V gene lookup returns CDR1 DFQATT and CDR2 SNEGSKA (reference sequence). The V end lost 0 bases, the J end lost 5 bases, and 7 bases lay between the germline ends. The CDR3 loop reads CSARDSSYGYTF. The CDR3 coding sequence is TGCAGTGCTAGAGATAGCTCGTATGGCTACACCTTC.

This clonotype was seen just once. This chain links TRBV5-1 with TRBJ2-5, with D possibly matching TRBD2 (6 bases). The CDR3 contains 15 residues. The germline V and J ends were trimmed by 4 bases and 7 bases, with 20 bases remaining between them. The germline gives CDR1 SGHRS, CDR2 YFSETQ. Here the CDR3 reads CASSTASREEGTQYF. For the CDR3, the DNA is TGCGCCAGCAGCACCGCTTCGCGGGAAGAAGGGACCCAGTACTTC.

The rearrangement uses TRBV5-1 and TRBJ2-1; 13 nucleotides align to TRBD2. The CDR3 spans 17 residues. The trim removed 3 bases at V and 2 bases at J, leaving 5 bases unmatched. Germline V gene data show CDR1 as SGHRS and CDR2 as YFSETQ. The CDR3 reads CASSSWTSGGAYNEQFF. CDR3 DNA: TGCGCCAGCAGCTCTTGGACTAGCGGGGGTGCCTACAATGAGCAGTTCTTC.

This chain links TRBV7-2 with TRBJ1-2; D remains ambiguous. Germline V gives CDR1 SGHTA, CDR2 FQGNSA. This CDR3 is built from 14 residues. Trimming removed 2 bases from V and 4 bases from J, with 11 bases in between. The CDR3 coding sequence is TGTGCCAGCAGCTTATCGAGGCAAGCCTATGGCTACACCTTC. This codes for CASSLSRQAYGYTF.

In DNA, the CDR3 is TGCAGTGCTGGTCGGGGGCCTACCTACAATGAGCAGTTCTTC. Its protein is CSAGRGPTYNEQFF. This chain uses TRBV20-1 with TRBJ2-1; D is tentatively TRBD1 or TRBD2 (6 bases each). CDR3 length: 14 amino acids. Trimming stripped 5 bases from V and 2 bases from J, with 13 bases between. The germline V gene encodes CDR1 DFQATT and CDR2 SNEGSKA (reference sequence).

The rearrangement joins TRBV28 to TRBJ1-4; the match to TRBD1 covers 7 bases. Germline CDR1 is MDHEN and CDR2 is SYDVKM. The CDR3 has 14 amino acids. The V and J ends lost 7 bases and 4 bases, in that order; junction bases with no gene match: 6. CDR3 nucleotides: TGTGCCAGCAAAAGCCGGGACAGTAATGAAAAACTGTTTTTT. Translated: CASKSRDSNEKLFF.

The chain uses TRBV5-5 and TRBJ1-4, with unresolved D. The germline V and J ends were trimmed by 4 bases and 0 bases, with 13 bases remaining between them. The CDR3 is 16 amino acids. Germline V gene sequence: CDR1 SGHKS, CDR2 YYEKEE (reference sequence). The CDR3 sequence is CASSPSAPATNEKLFF. CDR3 coding DNA: TGTGCCAGCAGCCCCTCCGCCCCGGCAACTAATGAAAAACTGTTTTTT.

CDR3 sequence (DNA): TGTGCCAGCAGCGTACTACCGGGACAGGGGGCAGATACGCAGTATTTT. It translates to CASSVLPGQGADTQYF. The chain links TRBV9 to TRBJ2-3, with 11 positions matching TRBD1. Germline CDR1 reads SGDLS; CDR2 reads YYNGEE. J was trimmed by 4 bases and V by 1 base; bases with no gene match: 5. The CDR3 totals 16 residues.

With regard to this clonotype: The junction shows a germline mismatch at one end, possibly a read error. This chain connects TRBV7-9 to TRBJ2-3; 7 nucleotides agree with TRBD1. The germline V gene has CDR1 SEHNR and CDR2 FQNEAQ (reference sequence). The CDR3 totals 15 residues. In nucleotides, the CDR3 is TGTGCCAGCGGCTTAGACAGGGCGGACACAGATACGCAGTATTTT. Encoded protein: CASGLDRADTDTQYF.

The chain couples TRBV10-3 to TRBJ2-5; no firm D call. The V and J ends lost 3 bases and 5 bases respectively, with 4 bases between them. The CDR3 has 11 amino acids. Germline CDR1 and CDR2: ENHRY and SYGVKD. CDR3 sequence: CAISDRETQYF. CDR3 coding DNA: TGTGCCATCAGTGACCGGGAGACCCAGTACTTC.

The V call is TRBV5-1, the J call TRBJ2-1; D remains unclear. CDR1 is SGHRS, CDR2 YFSETQ, per germline. The CDR3 is 13 residues long. Trimming pared 0 bases from V and 6 bases from J, leaving 7 bases between. In nucleotides, the CDR3 is TGCGCCAGCAGCTTGGGGGCTATCAATGAGCAGTTCTTC. Translation gives CASSLGAINEQFF.

The chain recombines TRBV7-6 with TRBJ2-5; D gene uncertain. The CDR3 runs 14 residues. V lost 2 bases and J 0 bases, leaving 7 bases between the germline ends. Germline CDR1 reads SGHVS; CDR2 reads FNYEAQ. CDR3 loop: CASSLTWNQETQYF. The DNA for the CDR3 is TGTGCCAGCAGCTTAACGTGGAACCAAGAGACCCAGTACTTC.

The chain has TRBV6-2 or TRBV6-3 and TRBJ2-7, with 9 bases lining up with TRBD1. CDR1 and CDR2 (germline): MNHEY, SVGEGT. This CDR3 has 17 amino acids. V lost 0 bases and J lost 7; bases outside the gene matches: 13. CDR3 in DNA: TGTGCCAGCAGTTACTCCCTGGGACAGGGCACATGCAATGAGCAGTACTTC. Protein: CASSYSLGQGTCNEQYF.

For the CDR3, the DNA is TGCAGTGCTAGGACCCCCCCCTGGCGTGAGCAGTTCTTC. It codes for CSARTPPWREQFF. The chain recombines TRBV20-1 with TRBJ2-1; no clear D gene. Trimming took off 3 bases at V and 9 bases at J, with 15 bases between the two ends. There are 13 residues in the CDR3. Germline V gives CDR1 DFQATT, CDR2 SNEGSKA (reference sequence).

The J gene is TRBJ2-3, the V gene TRBV13; 9 bases map to TRBD2. The V gene end was trimmed by 3 bases and the J gene end by 4 bases; junction bases not matched to a gene: 5. This CDR3 is 15 amino acids long. CDR1 is PRHDT, CDR2 FYEKMQ, per germline (reference sequence). The CDR3 nucleotides read TGTGCCAGCAGCTTGCGGGGGGGCCCGGCAGATACGCAGTATTTT. It is translated as CASSLRGGPADTQYF.

This chain uses TRBV28 with TRBJ2-6; D perhaps matches TRBD2 (6 bases). Looked up from germline, CDR1 is MDHEN and CDR2 is SYDVKM. This CDR3 region has 16 residues. Trimming stripped 7 bases from V and 0 bases from J, with 13 bases between. The CDR3 region is CASTFGGSSGANVLTF. The CDR3 nucleotides are TGTGCCAGCACCTTCGGAGGGTCCTCTGGGGCCAACGTCCTGACTTTC.

This chain uses TRBV5-6 with TRBJ2-1; perhaps TRBD2 as D (5 bases). CDR1 is SGHDT, CDR2 YYEEEE, per germline. Trimming shortened V by 6 bases and J by 6 bases, and 7 bases separated the two germline ends. The CDR3 consists of 11 residues. The CDR3 region has the DNA TGTGCCAGCACGGACTTCAATGAGCAGTTCTTC. Residues: CASTDFNEQFF.

This clonotype appeared a few times. This chain uses TRBV4-3 with TRBJ2-3, with 10 positions matching TRBD2. The J segment lost 0 bases and the V segment lost 0 bases, leaving 9 bases of the junction unmatched. Germline loops: CDR1 LGHNA, CDR2 YSLEER. The CDR3 extends over 19 amino acids. The CDR3, as DNA: TGCGCCAGCAGCCAAGATATCCCTAGCGGGGGCCTCAGCACAGATACGCAGTATTTT. Amino acids: CASSQDIPSGGLSTDTQYF.

The sample holds many counts of this clonotype. V usage is TRBV6-5 and J usage is TRBJ2-1; unclear D gene. Germline-derived CDR1 and CDR2 are MNHEY and SVGAGI. The CDR3 spans 11 residues. The V end lost 7 bases, the J end lost 5 bases, and 6 bases lay between the germline ends. As DNA, the CDR3 is TGTGCCAGCACCAACAACAATGAGCAGTTCTTC. Its protein is CASTNNNEQFF.

The chain is built from TRBV3-1 and TRBJ2-5; the D is unclear. The DNA end is a closer match to TRBJ2-7, so the J assignment may be wrong. The CDR3 length is 14 residues. Germline loops: CDR1 LGHDT, CDR2 YNNKEL (reference sequence). In nucleotides, the CDR3 is TGTGCCAGCAGCCAAGGAAGCTTTTTCTACGAGCAGTACTTC. Its protein is CASSQGSFFYEQYF.

V is TRBV7-8 and J is TRBJ2-1; 12 bases align to TRBD2. The J call may be faulty, since TRBJ2-7 better matches the DNA end. The CDR3 runs to 19 residues. The germline CDR1 and CDR2 sequences are SGHVS and FQNEAQ. This chain's CDR3 is CASSSRLAGALSSYNEQYF. The CDR3, as DNA: TGTGCCAGCAGCTCCCGACTAGCGGGAGCCCTGAGCTCCTACAATGAGCAGTACTTC.

This clonotype appeared a few times. The germline gene is not matched at one end of the junction; a read error may be the cause. V usage is TRBV27 and J usage is TRBJ2-3; D not resolved. The CDR3 length is 13 residues. CDR1 and CDR2 from the germline V gene are MNHEY and SMNVEV (reference sequence). This chain's CDR3 is CASRTDTADRQYF. For the CDR3, the DNA is TGTGCCAGCAGGACGGATACGGCAGATAGGCAGTATTTT.

This chain links TRBV6-4 with TRBJ2-1, with a tentative D call TRBD2 (5 bases). The CDR3 runs 14 residues. Trimming removed 10 bases from V and 0 bases from J, with 13 bases in between. Germline lookup yields CDR1 MRHNA and CDR2 SNTAGT. This chain's CDR3 is CATGESSSYNEQFF. In nucleotides, the CDR3 is TGTGCCACCGGGGAGTCGAGCTCCTACAATGAGCAGTTCTTC.

This clonotype has a handful of counts. The chain combines TRBV29-1 with TRBJ2-3; 12 bases align to TRBD2. V lost 3 bases and J lost 8; bases outside the gene matches: 3. The CDR3 has 13 amino acids. Germline-derived CDR1 and CDR2 are SQVTM and ANQGSEA. CDR3 region: CSVDLAGGPTQYF. The DNA of the CDR3 is TGCAGCGTTGATCTAGCGGGAGGGCCTACGCAGTATTTT.